These 28 T cell receptor beta chains originate from one sample sequenced in a study of cytomegalovirus exposure and HLA in healthy donors. Clones were read by immunoSEQ multiplex PCR, and TCRdb kept only the in-frame ones, dropping some. The sample has some 180,000 clones, about nine tenths seen once. Material for sequencing was PBMCs. All receptors derive from a man aged 25 to 40 in good health and CMV-seropositive.

The chain has TRBV9 and TRBJ2-1, with 12 nucleotides matching TRBD2. V trimming: 4 bases; J trimming: 2 bases; junction bases outside the gene matches: 7. The CDR3 length is 17 residues. Germline CDR1 is SGDLS and CDR2 is YYNGEE. CDR3 DNA: TGTGCCAGCAGCCCCCGACTAGCGGGGGTCACCTACAATGAGCAGTTCTTC. Protein product: CASSPRLAGVTYNEQFF.

The chain uses TRBV5-8 and TRBJ2-3; D perhaps matches TRBD1 (5 bases). The germline V and J ends were trimmed by 2 bases and 2 bases, with 12 bases remaining between them. CDR1 is SGHTS, CDR2 YDEGEE, per germline. There are 15 residues in the CDR3. CDR3 coding DNA: TGTGCCAGCAGCTTCCGCGGACATATCACAGATACGCAGTATTTT. Encoded protein: CASSFRGHITDTQYF.

This clone was seen just once. The rearrangement uses TRBV19 and TRBJ1-6; D is unresolved. Germline CDR1 and CDR2: LNHDA and SQIVND (reference sequence). CDR3 length equals 13 residues. V was clipped by 3 bases and J by 7 bases, with 7 bases between them. This chain's CDR3 is CASSINGNSPLHF. The CDR3 DNA reads TGTGCCAGTAGTATTAACGGAAATTCACCCCTCCACTTT.

The chain uses TRBV11-2 and TRBJ2-7; tentatively, D is TRBD1 (6 bases). CDR1 and CDR2 from the germline V gene are SGHAT and FQNNGV. The CDR3 loop spans 12 amino acids. Trimming left V 5 bases short and J 4 bases short, with 9 bases between. CDR3 residues: CASSPDSYEQYF. The CDR3 DNA reads as TGTGCCAGCAGCCCGGACAGTTACGAGCAGTACTTC.

This chain connects TRBV6-6 to TRBJ2-7, with TRBD2 matching over 8 bases. The CDR3 consists of 15 residues. V dropped 7 bases and J dropped 3; count of bases not matched to a gene: 11. The germline CDR1 and CDR2 sequences are MNHNY and SVGAGI (reference sequence). CDR3 nucleotide sequence: TGTGCCAGCAAGGGGTCTGGCGGGAGGAACTACGAGCAGTACTTC. Its protein is CASKGSGGRNYEQYF.

The DNA for the CDR3 is TGTGCCAGCAGCCAGACTAGCGGGGGTCGCACAGATACGCAGTATTTT. Translating it yields CASSQTSGGRTDTQYF. V usage is TRBV11-3 and J usage is TRBJ2-3; 12 bases are shared with TRBD2. The germline V gene encodes CDR1 SGHNT and CDR2 YENEEA. The CDR3 extends over 16 amino acids. V shed 5 bases, J shed 1 base, and the junction held 4 bases outside the gene matches.

The chain combines TRBV19 with TRBJ2-7; D is perhaps TRBD2 (6 bases). The CDR3 is made up of 14 amino acids. Deletions cut 6 bases from V and 0 bases from J, with 12 bases between. Per germline, CDR1 LNHDA and CDR2 SQIVND (reference sequence). CDR3 sequence: CASSFRESSYEQYF. Written as DNA, the CDR3 is TGTGCCAGTAGCTTCCGGGAGAGCTCCTACGAGCAGTACTTC.

The CDR3 sequence: CASSARAGSVSYEQYF. CDR3 bases: TGTGCCAGCAGCGCACGAGCAGGGAGCGTTTCATACGAGCAGTACTTC. The rearrangement joins TRBV5-6 to TRBJ2-7, with D possibly called TRBD1 or TRBD2 (5 bases each). The germline CDR1 and CDR2 sequences are SGHDT and YYEEEE. The CDR3 runs to 16 residues. Trimming removed 4 bases at V and 4 bases at J, with 21 bases between.

Only one count was recorded for this clone. The V and J genes are TRBV7-3 and TRBJ2-7; 7 bases line up with TRBD1. The CDR3 runs to 16 residues. The germline CDR1 and CDR2 sequences are SGHTA and FQGTGA. V dropped 2 bases and J dropped 2; count of bases not matched to a gene: 9. CDR3 bases: TGTGCCAGCAGCTTATTCGTCGGGGACAGCCCCTACGAGCAGTACTTC. It is translated as CASSLFVGDSPYEQYF.

The chain has TRBV5-5 and TRBJ2-7, with 14 bases identical to TRBD2. V trimming: 5 bases; J trimming: 3 bases; junction bases outside the gene matches: 13. Germline CDR1 is SGHKS and CDR2 is YYEKEE (reference sequence). This CDR3 has 18 amino acids. CDR3 sequence reads: CASRGSSTSGGVLYEQYF. DNA for the CDR3: TGTGCCAGCAGAGGTTCCTCGACTAGCGGGGGGGTCCTCTACGAGCAGTACTTC.

This clone was detected only once. This chain connects TRBV13 to TRBJ2-7; tentatively, D is TRBD2 (6 bases). V was trimmed by 3 bases and J by 6 bases, leaving 15 bases between them. CDR3 length equals 14 residues. The germline gives CDR1 PRHDT, CDR2 FYEKMQ (reference sequence). The CDR3 loop reads CASSFSAGSGEQYF. The CDR3 coding sequence is TGTGCCAGCAGCTTTAGTGCGGGGTCCGGCGAGCAGTACTTC.

V is TRBV5-1 and J is TRBJ1-1; D possibly corresponds to TRBD1 (6 bases). Trimming shortened V by 4 bases and J by 0 bases, and 10 bases separated the two germline ends. The germline V gene encodes CDR1 SGHRS and CDR2 YFSETQ. The CDR3 totals 14 residues. As DNA, the CDR3 is TGCGCCAGCAGCCAGGGACACTTGAACACTGAAGCTTTCTTT. Translated, it gives CASSQGHLNTEAFF.

This chain uses TRBV15 with TRBJ2-7; TRBD1 might be the D (6 bases). V lost 6 bases to trimming and J lost 1 base, with 13 bases between them. Germline values: CDR1 LNHNV, CDR2 YYDKDF (reference sequence). This CDR3 is 14 amino acids long. CDR3 nucleotides: TGTGCCACCAGTAGTCTGACAGGTTCCTACGAGCAGTACTTC. Amino acid sequence: CATSSLTGSYEQYF.

This clone turned up a few times. The J gene is TRBJ1-2, the V gene TRBV27; 8 bases agree with TRBD1. Germline CDR1 MNHEY, CDR2 SMNVEV (reference sequence). With 6 bases clipped from V and 7 bases from J, the junction kept 4 bases outside the gene matches. The CDR3 sequence is 12 residues long. The CDR3: CASSRTGLGYTF. CDR3 in DNA: TGTGCCAGCAGCCGGACAGGGCTTGGCTACACCTTC.

This chain connects TRBV4-1 to TRBJ2-4; D uncertain. Germline V lookup: CDR1 MGHRA, CDR2 YSYEKL. The CDR3 is 14 residues long. V was trimmed by 2 bases and J by 0 bases, leaving 5 bases between them. The CDR3 spells CASSQPLAKNIQYF. The CDR3 DNA sequence: TGCGCCAGCAGCCAACCCTTAGCCAAAAACATTCAGTACTTC.

V and J are TRBV5-4 and TRBJ1-4; 9 nucleotides match TRBD1. This CDR3 comprises 15 residues. Unmatched junction bases numbered 7, after V lost 2 bases and J lost 8 bases. Looked up from germline, CDR1 is SGHNT and CDR2 is YYREEE (reference sequence). This CDR3 is CASSFATGGVEKLFF. The CDR3 region has the DNA TGTGCCAGCAGCTTTGCGACAGGGGGGGTAGAAAAACTGTTTTTT.

The chain combines TRBV4-3 with TRBJ1-1, with D possibly being TRBD1 (6 bases). Per germline, CDR1 LGHNA and CDR2 YSLEER. V lost 0 bases and J 4 bases, leaving 9 bases between the germline ends. This CDR3 comprises 14 residues. CDR3 coding DNA: TGCGCCAGCAGCCAAGATGGGACACTCACTGAAGCTTTCTTT. Amino acids: CASSQDGTLTEAFF.

This sequence joins TRBV29-1 and TRBJ1-5; TRBD1 aligns across 7 bases. This CDR3 contains 18 residues. The junction had 19 bases not matched to a gene; V was cut back by 7 bases and J by 1 base. Germline-derived CDR1 and CDR2 are SQVTM and ANQGSEA. Here the CDR3 reads CSAPTGNTTPRSNQPQHF. The CDR3, as DNA: TGCAGCGCACCGACAGGGAACACTACCCCACGGAGCAATCAGCCCCAGCATTTT.

The chain is built from TRBV6-5 and TRBJ1-1; D unresolved. The germline CDR1 and CDR2 sequences are MNHEY and SVGAGI. V was clipped by 8 bases and J by 0 bases, with 10 bases between them. The CDR3 loop spans 13 amino acids. The CDR3 DNA follows: TGTGCCAGCCAACGGACCGTGAACACTGAAGCTTTCTTT. Translated, it gives CASQRTVNTEAFF.

The rearrangement joins TRBV30 to TRBJ1-2, with a tentative D call TRBD1 (6 bases). CDR1 is GTSNPN, CDR2 SVGIG, per germline (reference sequence). The CDR3 sequence is 17 residues long. The V and J ends lost 2 bases and 6 bases respectively, with 25 bases between them. The CDR3 loop is CAWSLETSWWGPDGYTF. The CDR3 DNA is TGTGCCTGGAGTCTCGAAACCTCGTGGTGGGGGCCGGATGGCTACACCTTC.

This chain links TRBV28 with TRBJ1-2, with D perhaps TRBD1 (6 bases). The germline V and J ends were trimmed by 4 bases and 9 bases, with 12 bases remaining between them. This CDR3 is 12 amino acids long. Germline-derived CDR1 and CDR2 are MDHEN and SYDVKM. In DNA, the CDR3 is TGTGCCAGCAGTTCCACAGGGAGGCGCTACACCTTC. Amino acids: CASSSTGRRYTF.

This clone was recorded only once. V usage is TRBV5-1 and J usage is TRBJ2-7; D is perhaps TRBD1 (6 bases). V was trimmed by 0 bases and J by 2 bases, leaving 12 bases between them. CDR1 is SGHRS and CDR2 is YFSETQ in the germline V gene. This CDR3 has 15 amino acids. The CDR3 sequence is CASSLDGTPAYEQYF. The CDR3, as DNA: TGCGCCAGCAGCTTGGACGGGACACCAGCCTACGAGCAGTACTTC. Based on the CDR3 plus reference TRBV5-1 and TRBJ2-7, the full variable domain is KAGVTQTPRYLIKTRGQQVTLSCSPISGHRSVSWYQQTPGQGLQFLFEYFSETQRNKGNFPGRFSGRQFSNSRSEMNVSTLELGDSALYLCASSLDGTPAYEQYFGPGTRLTVT.

The CDR3 here is CASSLGPPPDEQYF. The CDR3 region has the DNA TGTGCCAGCAGCTTAGGCCCCCCCCCTGACGAGCAGTACTTC. The chain carries TRBV7-2 and TRBJ2-7; D is unclear. The CDR3 runs 14 residues. Trimming removed 1 base at V and 5 bases at J, with 12 bases between. Germline lookup yields CDR1 SGHTA and CDR2 FQGNSA.

The chain combines TRBV11-2 with TRBJ1-2, with TRBD1 matching over 8 bases. Trimming cost V 5 bases and J 8 bases; bases outside gene matches: 7. The CDR3 contains 13 residues. CDR1 and CDR2 from the germline V gene are SGHAT and FQNNGV. The CDR3 DNA follows: TGTGCCAGCAGCCCCCTCGACAGGGGCGGCTACACCTTC. Translating gives CASSPLDRGGYTF.

The J gene is TRBJ2-6, the V gene TRBV5-1; the match to TRBD1 covers 7 bases. The CDR3 length is 17 residues. Germline-derived CDR1 and CDR2 are SGHRS and YFSETQ. Trimming took 0 bases from V and 2 from J; bases not matched to a gene: 5. The chain's CDR3 is CASSLGTGTAGANVLTF. As DNA, the CDR3 is TGCGCCAGCAGCTTGGGGACAGGTACGGCTGGGGCCAACGTCCTGACTTTC.

In nucleotides, the CDR3 is TGCGCCAGCACGCAGGGAGCCGGGGAGCTGTTTTTT. Its protein product is CASTQGAGELFF. The genes are TRBV5-1 and TRBJ2-2; D may be TRBD1 or TRBD2 (5 bases each). Trimming took 6 bases from V and 6 from J, leaving 9 bases between them. The germline gives CDR1 SGHRS, CDR2 YFSETQ. This CDR3 comprises 12 residues.

The chain has TRBV5-4 and TRBJ1-3, with D perhaps matching TRBD1 (5 bases). The CDR3 sequence is 16 residues long. V lost 3 bases and J lost 0, with 13 bases in between. The germline V gene encodes CDR1 SGHNT and CDR2 YYREEE (reference sequence). Here the CDR3 DNA reads TGTGCCAGCAGCTCCGGGACCGTCAACTCTGGAAACACCATATATTTT. Its protein is CASSSGTVNSGNTIYF. The full variable domain, rest sourced from reference TRBV5-4 and TRBJ1-3, is ETGVTQSPTHLIKTRGQQVTLRCSSQSGHNTVSWYQQALGQGPQFIFQYYREEENGRGNFPPRFSGLQFPNYSSELNVNALELDDSALYLCASSSGTVNSGNTIYFGEGSWLTVV.

Only a few counts were recorded for this clone. V usage is TRBV20-1 and J usage is TRBJ2-3; D unclear. Trimming removed 3 bases from V and 5 bases from J, with 6 bases in between. This CDR3 has 11 amino acids. Germline-derived CDR1 and CDR2 are DFQATT and SNEGSKA (reference sequence). CDR3 DNA sequence: TGCAGTGCTAGGAAGGGAGATACGCAGTATTTT. Protein: CSARKGDTQYF.